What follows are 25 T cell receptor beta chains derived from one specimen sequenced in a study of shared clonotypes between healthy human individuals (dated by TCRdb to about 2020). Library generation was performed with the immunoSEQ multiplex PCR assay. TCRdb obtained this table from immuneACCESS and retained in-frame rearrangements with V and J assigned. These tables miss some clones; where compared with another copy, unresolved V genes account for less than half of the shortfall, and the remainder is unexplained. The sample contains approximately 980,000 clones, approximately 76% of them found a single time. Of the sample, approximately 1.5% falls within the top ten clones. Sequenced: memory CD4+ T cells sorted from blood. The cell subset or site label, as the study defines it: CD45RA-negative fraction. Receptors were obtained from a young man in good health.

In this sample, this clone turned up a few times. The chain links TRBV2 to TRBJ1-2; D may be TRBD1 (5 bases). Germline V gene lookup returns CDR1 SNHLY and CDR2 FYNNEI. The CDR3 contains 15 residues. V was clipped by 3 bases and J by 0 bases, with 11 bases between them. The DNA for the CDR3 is TGTGCCAGCAGTGACAGGGCATTAGCTAACTATGGCTACACCTTC. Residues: CASSDRALANYGYTF.

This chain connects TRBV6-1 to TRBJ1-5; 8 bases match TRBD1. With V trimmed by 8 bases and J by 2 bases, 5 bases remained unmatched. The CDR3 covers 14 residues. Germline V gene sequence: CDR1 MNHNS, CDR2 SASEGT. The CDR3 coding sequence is TGTGCCAGCCAACAGGGGGGAGGCAATCAGCCCCAGCATTTT. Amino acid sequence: CASQQGGGNQPQHF.

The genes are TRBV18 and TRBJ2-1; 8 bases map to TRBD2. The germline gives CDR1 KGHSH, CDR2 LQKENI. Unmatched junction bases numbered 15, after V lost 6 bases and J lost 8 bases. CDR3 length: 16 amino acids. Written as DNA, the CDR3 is TGTGCCAGCTCTCGAATCCCCGCGGGAGGTAGCCATGAGCAGTTCTTC. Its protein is CASSRIPAGGSHEQFF. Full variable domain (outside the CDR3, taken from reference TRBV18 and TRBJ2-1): NAGVMQNPRHLVRRRGQEARLRCSPMKGHSHVYWYRQLPEEGLKFMVYLQKENIIDESGMPKERFSAEFPKEGPSILRIQQVVRGDSAAYFCASSRIPAGGSHEQFFGPGTRLTVL.

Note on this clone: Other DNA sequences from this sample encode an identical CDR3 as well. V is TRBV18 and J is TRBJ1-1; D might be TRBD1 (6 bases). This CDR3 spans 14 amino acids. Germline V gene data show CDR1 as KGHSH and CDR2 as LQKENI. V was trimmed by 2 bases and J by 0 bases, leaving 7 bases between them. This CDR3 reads CASSPGGLNTEAFF. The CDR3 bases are TGTGCCAGCTCACCAGGGGGCCTGAACACTGAAGCTTTCTTT.

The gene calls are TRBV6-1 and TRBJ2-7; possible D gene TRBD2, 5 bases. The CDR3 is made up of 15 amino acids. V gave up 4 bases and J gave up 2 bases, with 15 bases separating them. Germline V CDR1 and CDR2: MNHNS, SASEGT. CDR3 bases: TGTGCCAGCAGTGCTCTAGCCCGAAGGGCCTACGAGCAGTACTTC. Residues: CASSALARRAYEQYF.

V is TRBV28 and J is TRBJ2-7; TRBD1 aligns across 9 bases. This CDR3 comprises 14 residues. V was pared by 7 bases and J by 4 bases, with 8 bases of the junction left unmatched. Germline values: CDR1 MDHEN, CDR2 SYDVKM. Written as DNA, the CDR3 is TGTGCCAGCATCCCGGGACAGGGTAATTACGAGCAGTACTTC. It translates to CASIPGQGNYEQYF.

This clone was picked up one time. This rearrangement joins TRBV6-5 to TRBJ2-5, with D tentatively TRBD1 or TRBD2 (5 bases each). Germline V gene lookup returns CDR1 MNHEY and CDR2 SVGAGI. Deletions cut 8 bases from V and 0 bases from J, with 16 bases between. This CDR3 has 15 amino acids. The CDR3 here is CASGKGRAYQETQYF. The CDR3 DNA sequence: TGTGCCAGCGGTAAGGGGAGAGCTTACCAAGAGACCCAGTACTTC.

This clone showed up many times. The CDR3 nucleotides are TGTGCCAGCAGCTGGGATACGAGGACTGAAGCTTTCTTT. Translation: CASSWDTRTEAFF. The chain links TRBV5-6 to TRBJ1-1; D ambiguous. The germline gives CDR1 SGHDT, CDR2 YYEEEE. The CDR3 is made up of 13 amino acids. V was pared by 3 bases and J by 5 bases, with 11 bases between.

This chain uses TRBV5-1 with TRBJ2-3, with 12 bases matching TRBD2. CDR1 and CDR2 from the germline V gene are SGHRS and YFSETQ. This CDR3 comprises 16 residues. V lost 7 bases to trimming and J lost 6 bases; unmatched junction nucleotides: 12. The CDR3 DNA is TGCGCCAGCCGCTCACTAGCGGGAGGACAGGTGGATACGCAGTATTTT. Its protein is CASRSLAGGQVDTQYF.

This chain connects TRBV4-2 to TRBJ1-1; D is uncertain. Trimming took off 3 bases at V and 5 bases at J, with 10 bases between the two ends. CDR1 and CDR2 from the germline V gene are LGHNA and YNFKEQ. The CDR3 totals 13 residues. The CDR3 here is CASSQSVRTEAFF. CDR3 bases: TGTGCCAGCAGCCAGTCCGTCAGAACTGAAGCTTTCTTT.

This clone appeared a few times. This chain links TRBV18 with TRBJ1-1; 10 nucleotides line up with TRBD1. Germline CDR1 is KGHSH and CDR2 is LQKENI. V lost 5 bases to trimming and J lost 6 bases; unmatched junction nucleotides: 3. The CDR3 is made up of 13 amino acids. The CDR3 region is CASSGTGEAEAFF. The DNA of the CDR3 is TGTGCCAGCTCAGGGACAGGGGAGGCTGAAGCTTTCTTT.

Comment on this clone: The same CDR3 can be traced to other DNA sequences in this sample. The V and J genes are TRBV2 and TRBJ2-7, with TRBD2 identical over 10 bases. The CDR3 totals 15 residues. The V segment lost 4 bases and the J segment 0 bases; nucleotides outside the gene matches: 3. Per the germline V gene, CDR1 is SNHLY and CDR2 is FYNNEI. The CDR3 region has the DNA TGTGCCAGCAGTGCCGCTAGCGGGAGCTCCTACGAGCAGTACTTC. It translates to CASSAASGSSYEQYF.

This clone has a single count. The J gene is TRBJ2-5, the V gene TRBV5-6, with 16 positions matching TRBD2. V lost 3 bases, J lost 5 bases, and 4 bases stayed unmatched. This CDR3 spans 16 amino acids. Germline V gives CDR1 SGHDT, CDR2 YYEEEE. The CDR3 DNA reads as TGTGCCAGCAGCTGGGGGACTAGCGGGAGGGCCGAGACCCAGTACTTC. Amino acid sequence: CASSWGTSGRAETQYF.

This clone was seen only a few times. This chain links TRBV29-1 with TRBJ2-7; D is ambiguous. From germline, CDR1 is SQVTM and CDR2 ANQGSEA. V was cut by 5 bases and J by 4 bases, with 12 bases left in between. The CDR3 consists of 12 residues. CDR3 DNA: TGCAGCGTTTTTCAAGTCCCTTACGAGCAGTACTTC. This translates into CSVFQVPYEQYF.

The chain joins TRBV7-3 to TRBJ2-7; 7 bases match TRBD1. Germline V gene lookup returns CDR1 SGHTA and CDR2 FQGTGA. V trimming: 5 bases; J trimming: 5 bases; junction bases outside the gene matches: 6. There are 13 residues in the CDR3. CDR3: CASSVDRDHEQYF. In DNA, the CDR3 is TGTGCCAGCAGCGTAGACAGGGATCACGAGCAGTACTTC. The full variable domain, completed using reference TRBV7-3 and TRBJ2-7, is GAGVSQTPSNKVTEKGKYVELRCDPISGHTALYWYRQSLGQGPEFLIYFQGTGAADDSGLPNDRFFAVRPEGSVSTLKIQRTERGDSAVYLCASSVDRDHEQYFGPGTRLTVT.

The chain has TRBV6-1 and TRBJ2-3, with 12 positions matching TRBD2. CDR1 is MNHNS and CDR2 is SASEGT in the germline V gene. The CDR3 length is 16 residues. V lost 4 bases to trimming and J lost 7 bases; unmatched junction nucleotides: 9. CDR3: CASSAGLAGGHNTQYF. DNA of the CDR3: TGTGCCAGCAGTGCCGGCCTAGCGGGGGGGCACAATACGCAGTATTTT.

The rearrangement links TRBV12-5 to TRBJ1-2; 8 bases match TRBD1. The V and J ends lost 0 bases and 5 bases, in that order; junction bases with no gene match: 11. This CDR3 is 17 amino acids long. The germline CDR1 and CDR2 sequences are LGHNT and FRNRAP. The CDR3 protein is CASGLVTGRQGRYGYTF. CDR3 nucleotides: TGTGCTAGTGGTTTGGTAACTGGTCGACAGGGGAGATATGGCTACACCTTC.

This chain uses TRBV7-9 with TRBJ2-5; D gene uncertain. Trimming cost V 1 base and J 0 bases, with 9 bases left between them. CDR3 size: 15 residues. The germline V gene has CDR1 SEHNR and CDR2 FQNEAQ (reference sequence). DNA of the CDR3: TGTGCCAGCAGCTTAGGGGCTTTGTACCAAGAGACCCAGTACTTC. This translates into CASSLGALYQETQYF.

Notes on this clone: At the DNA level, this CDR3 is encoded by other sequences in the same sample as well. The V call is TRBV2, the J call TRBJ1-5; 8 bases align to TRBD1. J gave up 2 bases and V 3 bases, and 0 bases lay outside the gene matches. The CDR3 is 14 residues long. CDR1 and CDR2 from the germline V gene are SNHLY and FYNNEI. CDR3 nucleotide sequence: TGTGCCAGCAGTGAGGACAGGGGCAATCAGCCCCAGCATTTT. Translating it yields CASSEDRGNQPQHF.

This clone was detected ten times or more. This CDR3 reads CASSLEGTASNEQFF. The CDR3 nucleotides read TGTGCCAGCAGCTTAGAAGGGACAGCGTCCAATGAGCAGTTCTTC. The V call is TRBV11-3, the J call TRBJ2-1; TRBD1 matches at 7 bases. J lost 6 bases, V lost 0 bases, and 5 bases had no gene match. The CDR3 is 15 amino acids. CDR1 SGHNT and CDR2 YENEEA come from the germline V gene.

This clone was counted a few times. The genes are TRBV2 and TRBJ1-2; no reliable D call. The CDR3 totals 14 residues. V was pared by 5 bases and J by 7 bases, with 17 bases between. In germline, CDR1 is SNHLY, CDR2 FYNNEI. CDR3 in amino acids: CASSPVSGPVGYTF. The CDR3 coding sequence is TGTGCCAGCAGTCCCGTAAGTGGGCCAGTTGGCTACACCTTC. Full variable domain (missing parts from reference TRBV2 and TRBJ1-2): EPEVTQTPSHQVTQMGQEVILRCVPISNHLYFYWYRQILGQKVEFLVSFYNNEISEKSEIFDDQFSVERPDGSNFTLKIRSTKLEDSAMYFCASSPVSGPVGYTFGSGTRLTVV.

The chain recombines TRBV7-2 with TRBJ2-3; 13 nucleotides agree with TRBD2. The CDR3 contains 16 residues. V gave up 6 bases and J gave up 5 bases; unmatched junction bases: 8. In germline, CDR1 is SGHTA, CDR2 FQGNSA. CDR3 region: CASSEGLAGAGDTQYF. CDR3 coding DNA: TGTGCCAGCAGTGAAGGACTAGCGGGAGCGGGAGATACGCAGTATTTT.

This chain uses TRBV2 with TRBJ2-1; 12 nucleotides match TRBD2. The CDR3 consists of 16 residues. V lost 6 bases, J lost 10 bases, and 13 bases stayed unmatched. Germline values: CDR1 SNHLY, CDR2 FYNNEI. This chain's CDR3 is CASRDMTSGSAGEQFF. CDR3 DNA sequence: TGTGCCAGCAGGGACATGACTAGCGGGAGCGCAGGCGAGCAGTTCTTC.

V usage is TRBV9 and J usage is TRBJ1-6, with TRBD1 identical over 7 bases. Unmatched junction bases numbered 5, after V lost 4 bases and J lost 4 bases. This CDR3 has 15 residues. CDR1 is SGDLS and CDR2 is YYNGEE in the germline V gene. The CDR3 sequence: CASSQGGQYNSPLHF. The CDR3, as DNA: TGTGCCAGCAGCCAAGGGGGACAGTATAATTCACCCCTCCACTTT.

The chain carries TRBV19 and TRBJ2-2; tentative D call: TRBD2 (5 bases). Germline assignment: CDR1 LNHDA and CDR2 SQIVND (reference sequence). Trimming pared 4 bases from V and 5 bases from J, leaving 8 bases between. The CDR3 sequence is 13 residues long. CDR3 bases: TGTGCCAGTAGTAATGAGGGTACCGGGGAGCTGTTTTTT. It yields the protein CASSNEGTGELFF.